This passage covers 12 T cell receptor beta chains from one sample sequenced in a study of blood T cell repertoires in COVID-19. Repertoires were generated with immunoSEQ multiplex PCR, while TCRdb's copy carries only in-frame clones and drops some. The sample yields hundreds of thousands of clones, approximately 91% seen once. Sequenced sample: peripheral blood. Source of these receptors: an older woman with COVID-19, enrolled during active disease.

V and J are TRBV5-1 and TRBJ2-1; TRBD2 aligns across 12 bases. The ends lost 4 bases at V and 4 bases at J; junction bases unmatched: 3. Germline V gene data show CDR1 as SGHRS and CDR2 as YFSETQ. The length of the CDR3 is 15 residues. The CDR3 protein is CASSRGTSGYNEQFF. Here the CDR3 DNA reads TGCGCCAGCAGCCGCGGGACTAGCGGGTACAATGAGCAGTTCTTC.

The V call is TRBV18, the J call TRBJ1-1, with unresolved D. Germline assignment: CDR1 KGHSH and CDR2 LQKENI. V dropped 3 bases and J dropped 6 bases, with 11 bases sitting between them. This CDR3 contains 13 residues. Here the CDR3 reads CASSPGASAEAFF. The CDR3 nucleotides read TGTGCCAGCTCACCCGGAGCGTCTGCTGAAGCTTTCTTT.

The chain couples TRBV5-6 to TRBJ1-3, with 7 bases identical to TRBD1. This CDR3 region has 15 residues. Germline assignment: CDR1 SGHDT and CDR2 YYEEEE. J was trimmed by 2 bases and V by 0 bases; bases with no gene match: 2. The CDR3 DNA sequence: TGTGCCAGCAGCTTGGGGACAGGCCCTGGAAACACCATATATTTT. Translated: CASSLGTGPGNTIYF.

The gene calls are TRBV4-1 and TRBJ2-3; TRBD2 matches 8 bases. Germline V lookup: CDR1 MGHRA, CDR2 YSYEKL. The CDR3 has 15 residues. V trimming: 10 bases; J trimming: 2 bases; junction bases outside the gene matches: 11. The CDR3 nucleotides are TGCGCCACCACGACCAGCGGGGGCTACACAGATACGCAGTATTTT. This sequence encodes CATTTSGGYTDTQYF.

The V gene is TRBV6-2 or TRBV6-3, the J gene TRBJ2-1, with TRBD2 matching 8 bases. The CDR3 covers 16 residues. V dropped 2 bases and J dropped 6; count of bases not matched to a gene: 9. From germline, CDR1 is MNHEY and CDR2 SVGEGT. CDR3 amino acids: CASSYTGTSWANEQFF. CDR3 DNA sequence: TGTGCCAGCAGTTACACCGGGACTAGTTGGGCCAATGAGCAGTTCTTC.

The chain carries TRBV7-2 and TRBJ2-3, with 9 bases that match TRBD2. This CDR3 comprises 16 residues. The V and J ends lost 5 bases and 2 bases, in that order; junction bases with no gene match: 8. Germline lookup yields CDR1 SGHTA and CDR2 FQGNSA. Here the CDR3 DNA reads TGTGCCAGCAGCATAATAAGCGGGGGGCTCACAGATACGCAGTATTTT. It encodes CASSIISGGLTDTQYF.

The CDR3 is CASSLGDSPNYGYTF. The CDR3 bases are TGTGCCAGCAGCTTGGGTGACAGTCCCAACTATGGCTACACCTTC. The gene calls are TRBV7-2 and TRBJ1-2, with TRBD1 as a possible D gene (5 bases). This CDR3 is built from 15 residues. V lost 3 bases, J lost 2 bases, and 13 bases lay in between. Germline CDR1 SGHTA, CDR2 FQGNSA.

The rearrangement links TRBV7-8 to TRBJ1-1; TRBD1 is a possible D gene (6 bases). V was trimmed by 1 base and J by 3 bases, leaving 12 bases between them. This CDR3 has 15 residues. Germline CDR1 reads SGHVS; CDR2 reads FQNEAQ. This CDR3 is CASSLDPGADTEAFF. CDR3 DNA sequence: TGTGCCAGCAGCTTAGACCCAGGGGCGGACACTGAAGCTTTCTTT.

J is TRBJ2-1 and V is TRBV4-2; 13 bases fit TRBD2. From germline, CDR1 is LGHNA and CDR2 YNFKEQ. The CDR3 extends over 17 amino acids. The V and J ends lost 1 base and 10 bases, in that order; junction bases with no gene match: 10. CDR3 DNA sequence: TGTGCCAGCAGCCAAGGAGAAGGGACTAGCGGGGAGGGAGAGCAGTTCTTC. It is translated as CASSQGEGTSGEGEQFF.

CDR3 coding DNA: TGTGCCAGCAGGGGGGACAGGGCCCGGGGCCTGGGCTACACCTTC. Translating gives CASRGDRARGLGYTF. The chain employs TRBV28 and TRBJ1-2; 9 bases map to TRBD1. V dropped 6 bases and J dropped 8; count of bases not matched to a gene: 13. This CDR3 region has 15 residues. In germline, CDR1 is MDHEN, CDR2 SYDVKM.

V usage is TRBV5-1 and J usage is TRBJ2-5; 7 bases line up with TRBD2. Germline-derived CDR1 and CDR2 are SGHRS and YFSETQ. V gave up 1 base and J gave up 4 bases; unmatched junction bases: 1. This CDR3 has 13 residues. Here the CDR3 DNA reads TGCGCCAGCAGCTTGTCGGGGGGAGAGACCCAGTACTTC. As protein: CASSLSGGETQYF. Looking up the rest from reference TRBV5-1 and TRBJ2-5 gives the full variable domain: KAGVTQTPRYLIKTRGQQVTLSCSPISGHRSVSWYQQTPGQGLQFLFEYFSETQRNKGNFPGRFSGRQFSNSRSEMNVSTLELGDSALYLCASSLSGGETQYFGPGTRLLVL.

The V call is TRBV24-1, the J call TRBJ2-3, with a weak D call TRBD2 (5 bases). With 3 bases removed from V and 4 bases from J, the gap between germline ends came to 13 bases. Looked up from germline, CDR1 is KGHDR and CDR2 is SFDVKD. The CDR3 covers 15 residues. The DNA of the CDR3 is TGTGCCACCAGTGATATTGGACTGACCGCAGATACGCAGTATTTT. It encodes CATSDIGLTADTQYF.